Included here is one T cell receptor beta chain sequence, with context. Its specificity is unknown. The junction differs from germline at one of its ends, possibly a read error. In germline, CDR1 is MGHRA, CDR2 YSYEKL. The CDR3 is made up of 16 amino acids. With roughly 500 ng total RNA as template and a constant-region primer, TCR beta cDNA was made. Slightly modified ARM-PCR with three nested multiplex PCR rounds yielded TCR beta libraries. Both of the initial two PCR rounds ran for nine to eleven cycles and employed TRBV1-TRBV30 forward primers alongside a C-beta reverse primer. TCRdb independently ran MiXCR on the multiplex PCR reads; one entry per CDR3 protein. In the table there are approximately 190,000 distinct CDR3 sequences, just under 85% of which are singletons. Between about 17 and 34 mg of unsorted bulk tissue served as the source from which RNA and DNA were co-extracted. Every patient in the cohort had a primary liver carcinoma. That carcinoma was treated by surgical resection. Every tumor contributed samples taken at five separate regions.

This sample is part of a study of tumor-infiltrating lymphocytes in primary liver carcinoma. Study-level findings and limits: In tumor-adjacent and tumor-blood pairs, overlap was lower than in tumor region pairs.

The clonotype comes from a man aged 35 to 55 with primary liver carcinoma and hepatitis B virus infection. V usage is TRBV4-1 and J usage is TRBJ2-1, with TRBD2 matching over 9 bases. Sequences were obtained from tumor tissue from primary liver carcinoma. CDR3 in amino acids: CASSPEIAGAYNDQFF. The DNA for the CDR3 is TGCGCTAGCAGCCCCGAAATAGCGGGGGCTTACAATGATCAGTTCTTC.